This T cell receptor (beta chain) was profiled in a study of memory CD4+ T cells and cytomegalovirus serostatus. Findings and caveats of the study: CMV serostatus prediction reached median AUC 0.95, or 0.91 with US-trained model.

This clone was seen more than once but under ten times. The antigen remains undetermined. The sort gate was single viable CD3+CD4+CD8-CD45RO+ cells for memory CD4+ T cells. In the authors' workflow: Out-of-frame sequences were removed, leaving roughly 2,200,000 distinct TCRbeta sequences. Sequencing was performed with immunoSEQ multiplex PCR; in TCRdb, only in-frame clones are kept and a portion is missing. For V, J and clone size, that table is used; D and trimming come from the DNA. The profile shows just under 95,000 clones, roughly 80% of them singletons. The V and J ends lost 0 bases and 6 bases respectively, with 6 bases between them. The length of the CDR3 is 13 residues. Germline-derived CDR1 and CDR2 are MRHNA and SNTAGT.

The rearrangement uses TRBV6-4 and TRBJ2-1; the D is unclear. The receptor was isolated from an adult in good health and CMV-seropositive. Sequencing input: memory CD4+ T cells from blood. CDR3 nucleotide sequence: TGTGCCAGCAGTGACTCGAGAAGCAATGAGCAGTTCTTC. Encoded protein: CASSDSRSNEQFF.